A selection of T cell receptor beta chains follows, all from one sample in a study of cytomegalovirus exposure and HLA in healthy donors. Method: immunoSEQ multiplex PCR; TCRdb's copy keeps in-frame clones and lacks some. The table includes some 110,000 clones, over 65% detected once. Sample: PBMCs. These receptors all come from a woman aged 40-49 years in good health and CMV-seronegative. CDR3s include the opening cysteine and the closing phenylalanine or tryptophan. A D gene is named only where the DNA matches it firmly. Rows may omit the clone size; those that give it use once, few, many or a size class.

v_gene: TRBV7-9
j_gene: TRBJ2-4
d_gene: TRBD1
abundance: NA
CDR3nt: TGTTCCAGCAGCCGGACTGGGACAGGGGGATCCAAAAACATTCAGTACTTC
CDR3aa: CSSSRTGTGGSKNIQYF

v_gene: TRBV5-1
j_gene: TRBJ2-3
d_gene: NA
abundance: NA
CDR3nt: TGCGCCAGCAGCTTGGCACAGGCCTTCACAGATACGCAGTATTTT
CDR3aa: CASSLAQAFTDTQYF

v_gene: TRBV7-9
j_gene: TRBJ1-5
d_gene: NA
abundance: NA
CDR3nt: TGTGCCAGCAGCTTTGAAGGGGATCCCGGTCAGCCCCAGCATTTT
CDR3aa: CASSFEGDPGQPQHF

v_gene: TRBV27
j_gene: TRBJ1-2
d_gene: TRBD1
abundance: NA
CDR3nt: TGTGCCAGCAGTAGGGCGCAGGGGGTCGATGGCTACACCTTC
CDR3aa: CASSRAQGVDGYTF

v_gene: TRBV27
j_gene: TRBJ1-2
d_gene: NA
abundance: NA
CDR3nt: TGTGCCAGCAGACTCCTCCATCAGGGGTATGGCTACACCTTC
CDR3aa: CASRLLHQGYGYTF

v_gene: TRBV4-1
j_gene: TRBJ2-7
d_gene: TRBD2
abundance: NA
CDR3nt: TGCGCCAGCAGCCAAGAGGGGGGACTAGCGGTCTACGAGCAGTACTTC
CDR3aa: CASSQEGGLAVYEQYF

v_gene: TRBV7-9
j_gene: TRBJ1-4
d_gene: NA
abundance: NA
CDR3nt: TGTTCCAGCAGCTTAGCGCTCGGTCCCGGTAATGAAAAACTGTTTTTT
CDR3aa: CSSSLALGPGNEKLFF

v_gene: TRBV5-6
j_gene: TRBJ2-1
d_gene: NA
abundance: NA
CDR3nt: TGTGCCAGCAGCTTGACTAGCTATGAGCAGTTCTTC
CDR3aa: CASSLTSYEQFF

v_gene: TRBV18
j_gene: TRBJ1-4
d_gene: NA
abundance: NA
CDR3nt: TGTGCCAGCTCACAAGGGGCTACTAATGAAAAACTGTTTTTT
CDR3aa: CASSQGATNEKLFF

v_gene: TRBV28
j_gene: TRBJ1-2
d_gene: NA
abundance: few
CDR3nt: TGTGCCAGCATGAGAGTTTCAGGGGAAGGCTATGGCTACACCTTC
CDR3aa: CASMRVSGEGYGYTF

v_gene: TRBV5-1
j_gene: TRBJ2-5
d_gene: NA
abundance: NA
CDR3nt: TGCGCCAGCAGCTTGCAGGCGGGAAACCAAGAGACCCAGTACTTC
CDR3aa: CASSLQAGNQETQYF

v_gene: TRBV5-8
j_gene: TRBJ2-7
d_gene: NA
abundance: NA
CDR3nt: TGTGCCAGCAGCTTGAGAAGGGGTAGGTCCTACGAGCAGTACTTC
CDR3aa: CASSLRRGRSYEQYF

v_gene: TRBV28
j_gene: TRBJ2-5
d_gene: NA
abundance: NA
CDR3nt: TGTGCCAGCAGTCAAATGGGCCTCCGTTCCCAAGAGACCCAGTACTTC
CDR3aa: CASSQMGLRSQETQYF

v_gene: TRBV7-2
j_gene: TRBJ2-7
d_gene: NA
abundance: NA
CDR3nt: TGTGCCAGCAGCTTAGCACAGCTCTCCTACGAGCAGTACTTC
CDR3aa: CASSLAQLSYEQYF

v_gene: TRBV10-2
j_gene: TRBJ2-7
d_gene: TRBD1
abundance: NA
CDR3nt: TGCGCCAGCAGGGACAGGGCAACTCCGAACAGCCTATACGAGCAGTACTTC
CDR3aa: CASRDRATPNSLYEQYF

v_gene: TRBV18
j_gene: TRBJ2-1
d_gene: TRBD2
abundance: NA
CDR3nt: TGTGCCAGCTCACCAAAGCGGGAGGGTACCAATGAGCAGTTCTTC
CDR3aa: CASSPKREGTNEQFF

v_gene: TRBV29-1
j_gene: TRBJ2-5
d_gene: NA
abundance: NA
CDR3nt: TGCAGCGTTGCCAGGGGACAAGAGACCCAGTACTTC
CDR3aa: CSVARGQETQYF

v_gene: TRBV28
j_gene: TRBJ2-1
d_gene: NA
abundance: few
CDR3nt: TGTGCCACCGCGGCTCGCTCCTACAATGAGCAGTTCTTC
CDR3aa: CATAARSYNEQFF

v_gene: TRBV6-1
j_gene: TRBJ2-1
d_gene: NA
abundance: NA
CDR3nt: TGTGCCAGCAGTGTGGGATTGGAGGCACACAATGAGCAGTTCTTC
CDR3aa: CASSVGLEAHNEQFF

v_gene: TRBV6-6
j_gene: TRBJ1-2
d_gene: NA
abundance: few
CDR3nt: TGTGCCAGCAGTGAACGAGCTGGCTACACCTTC
CDR3aa: CASSERAGYTF

v_gene: TRBV13
j_gene: TRBJ1-5
d_gene: NA
abundance: NA
CDR3nt: TGTGCCAGCAGCTTAGCGGGTCAGCCCCAGCATTTT
CDR3aa: CASSLAGQPQHF

v_gene: TRBV4-3
j_gene: TRBJ2-1
d_gene: TRBD2
abundance: NA
CDR3nt: TGCGCCAGCAGCTCCGGGACTAGCGGTCTCAATGAGCAGTTCTTC
CDR3aa: CASSSGTSGLNEQFF

v_gene: TRBV7-3
j_gene: TRBJ2-7
d_gene: NA
abundance: NA
CDR3nt: TGTGCCAGCAGCTTAACGGGAACCGGGATCTACGAGCAGTACTTC
CDR3aa: CASSLTGTGIYEQYF

v_gene: TRBV7-9
j_gene: TRBJ1-3
d_gene: NA
abundance: NA
CDR3nt: TGTGCCAGCGGAGGTTCTCTGAGCTCTGGAAACACCATATATTTT
CDR3aa: CASGGSLSSGNTIYF

v_gene: TRBV7-9
j_gene: TRBJ2-3
d_gene: NA
abundance: NA
CDR3nt: TGTTCCAGCAGCTCCGTTAGCACAGATACGCAGTATTTT
CDR3aa: CSSSSVSTDTQYF

v_gene: TRBV27
j_gene: TRBJ2-5
d_gene: TRBD1
abundance: NA
CDR3nt: TGTGCCAGCAGCTCCCTGGCCCCTACAGGGGGTTCTACAGAGACCCAGTACTTC
CDR3aa: CASSSLAPTGGSTETQYF

v_gene: TRBV5-1
j_gene: TRBJ1-1
d_gene: NA
abundance: few
CDR3nt: TGCGCCAGCAGCGGGGATTGGGCCCCAAACAGGGTACGTAGTGAAGCTTTCTTT
CDR3aa: CASSGDWAPNRVRSEAFF

v_gene: TRBV19
j_gene: TRBJ2-1
d_gene: TRBD1
abundance: once
CDR3nt: TGTGCCAGTAGTATAGTGGTTCGGGGGACAGGCCGCAATGAGCAGTTCTTC
CDR3aa: CASSIVVRGTGRNEQFF

v_gene: TRBV4-1
j_gene: TRBJ2-1
d_gene: NA
abundance: NA
CDR3nt: TGCGCCAGCAGCCATTCGGACTACCGCGATGAGCAGTTCTTC
CDR3aa: CASSHSDYRDEQFF

v_gene: TRBV18
j_gene: TRBJ1-1
d_gene: TRBD1
abundance: NA
CDR3nt: TGTGCCAGCTCACCTGACAGGGGAGGAACTGAAGCTTTCTTT
CDR3aa: CASSPDRGGTEAFF

v_gene: TRBV6-5
j_gene: TRBJ2-2
d_gene: NA
abundance: NA
CDR3nt: TGTGCCAGCAGCCCTGACACCGGGGAGCTGTTTTTT
CDR3aa: CASSPDTGELFF

v_gene: TRBV30
j_gene: TRBJ2-1
d_gene: NA
abundance: NA
CDR3nt: TGTGCCTGGAGCTCGCCGGGGGACAGCCGTTTGGATGAGCAGTTCTTC
CDR3aa: CAWSSPGDSRLDEQFF

v_gene: TRBV19
j_gene: TRBJ2-5
d_gene: TRBD2
abundance: NA
CDR3nt: TGTGCCAGTAGAAGTGTACTAGCGGGAGGTGGGGAGACCCAGTACTTC
CDR3aa: CASRSVLAGGGETQYF

v_gene: TRBV18
j_gene: TRBJ2-1
d_gene: TRBD2
abundance: NA
CDR3nt: TGTGCCAGCTCACCGGGGACTAGCGGGAGTAATGAGCAGTTCTTC
CDR3aa: CASSPGTSGSNEQFF

v_gene: TRBV9
j_gene: TRBJ2-7
d_gene: NA
abundance: NA
CDR3nt: TGTGCCAGCAGCGTAGAAGGCGGTGGGTCCTACGAGCAGTACTTC
CDR3aa: CASSVEGGGSYEQYF

v_gene: TRBV28
j_gene: TRBJ2-4
d_gene: TRBD2
abundance: NA
CDR3nt: TGTGCCAGCAGCGGGGAGGGGAGCATTCAGTACTTC
CDR3aa: CASSGEGSIQYF

v_gene: TRBV27
j_gene: TRBJ1-6
d_gene: TRBD1
abundance: NA
CDR3nt: TGTGCCAGCAGTTTAGAGGCAGGGGGTTCACCCCTCCACTTT
CDR3aa: CASSLEAGGSPLHF

v_gene: TRBV5-1
j_gene: TRBJ2-2
d_gene: NA
abundance: few
CDR3nt: TGCGCCAGCAGCCCAACAGCGGCTAGGGCCCTAAGTTACACCGGGGAGCTGTTTTTT
CDR3aa: CASSPTAARALSYTGELFF

v_gene: TRBV11-2
j_gene: TRBJ2-5
d_gene: NA
abundance: NA
CDR3nt: TGTGCCAGCAGCTTAGGACAGGTCAAAGAGACCCAGTACTTC
CDR3aa: CASSLGQVKETQYF

v_gene: TRBV5-8
j_gene: TRBJ2-7
d_gene: NA
abundance: NA
CDR3nt: TGTGCCAGCAGCTTGAGGGAGTGGGGCGAGCAGTACTTC
CDR3aa: CASSLREWGEQYF

v_gene: TRBV5-1
j_gene: TRBJ1-1
d_gene: TRBD1
abundance: NA
CDR3nt: TGCGCCAGCAGCTTGGATTTTAGACAGGGGAACACTGAAGCTTTCTTT
CDR3aa: CASSLDFRQGNTEAFF

v_gene: TRBV5-1
j_gene: TRBJ2-1
d_gene: NA
abundance: NA
CDR3nt: TGCGCCAGCAGCCCCGAGCTCAACAGTGCCTACAATGAGCAGTTCTTC
CDR3aa: CASSPELNSAYNEQFF

v_gene: TRBV4-1
j_gene: TRBJ2-3
d_gene: TRBD2
abundance: NA
CDR3nt: TGCGCCAGCAGCCAAGGTCTGACTAGCAGCACAGATACGCAGTATTTT
CDR3aa: CASSQGLTSSTDTQYF

v_gene: TRBV28
j_gene: TRBJ2-7
d_gene: NA
abundance: NA
CDR3nt: TGTGCCAGCAGTGAGGGGGACCCAGGAAACGAGCAGTACTTC
CDR3aa: CASSEGDPGNEQYF

v_gene: TRBV7-3
j_gene: TRBJ1-1
d_gene: NA
abundance: NA
CDR3nt: TGTGCCAGCAGCTCCAGGGCACAGGGTATCACTGAAGCTTTCTTT
CDR3aa: CASSSRAQGITEAFF

v_gene: TRBV6-5
j_gene: TRBJ2-5
d_gene: TRBD1
abundance: NA
CDR3nt: TGTGCCAGCAGTGGGACAGTCCAAGAGACCCAGTACTTC
CDR3aa: CASSGTVQETQYF

v_gene: TRBV28
j_gene: TRBJ2-3
d_gene: NA
abundance: NA
CDR3nt: TGTGCCAGCAGTTTAGGGGGGGCGGGATCGAAAGATACGCAGTATTTT
CDR3aa: CASSLGGAGSKDTQYF

v_gene: TRBV7-2
j_gene: TRBJ1-5
d_gene: TRBD1
abundance: NA
CDR3nt: TGTGCCAGCAGCCCCCGGACAGGGAATCAGCCCCAGCATTTT
CDR3aa: CASSPRTGNQPQHF

v_gene: TRBV11-2
j_gene: TRBJ2-5
d_gene: TRBD2
abundance: NA
CDR3nt: TGTGCCAGCAGCCCGATAACTAGCGCCCGAGGGGAGACCCAGTACTTC
CDR3aa: CASSPITSARGETQYF

v_gene: TRBV18
j_gene: TRBJ2-7
d_gene: NA
abundance: NA
CDR3nt: TGTGCCAGCTCACCGACAGGCTCCTACGAGCAGTACTTC
CDR3aa: CASSPTGSYEQYF

v_gene: TRBV5-6
j_gene: TRBJ2-3
d_gene: NA
abundance: NA
CDR3nt: TGTGCCAGCAGCTTGCCTTGGGGACTTTCCAAGAATACGCAGTATTTT
CDR3aa: CASSLPWGLSKNTQYF

v_gene: TRBV2
j_gene: TRBJ2-1
d_gene: NA
abundance: NA
CDR3nt: TGTGCCAGCAGTGAAATAGTAAATGAGCAGTTCTTC
CDR3aa: CASSEIVNEQFF

v_gene: TRBV4-3
j_gene: TRBJ2-1
d_gene: TRBD2
abundance: NA
CDR3nt: TGCGCCAGCAGCCAAGATCTACTAGCGGGAGTGGGTGAGCAGTTCTTC
CDR3aa: CASSQDLLAGVGEQFF

v_gene: TRBV30
j_gene: TRBJ2-7
d_gene: NA
abundance: NA
CDR3nt: TGTGCCTGGAGTGTGGGGGGGGCAGGGAGCTCCTCCGAGCAGTACTTC
CDR3aa: CAWSVGGAGSSSEQYF

v_gene: TRBV6-5
j_gene: TRBJ2-3
d_gene: NA
abundance: few
CDR3nt: TGTGCCAGCAGCGGACATCGTCCGGCAGATACGCAGTATTTT
CDR3aa: CASSGHRPADTQYF

v_gene: TRBV7-2
j_gene: TRBJ2-2
d_gene: TRBD2
abundance: NA
CDR3nt: TGTGCCAGCAGCTTTAGCGGGAGGGCCACCGGGGAGCTGTTTTTT
CDR3aa: CASSFSGRATGELFF

v_gene: TRBV28
j_gene: TRBJ1-5
d_gene: NA
abundance: few
CDR3nt: TGTGCCAGCAGTTCAAGCCCGGGCGGGCCCAATCAGCCCCAGCATTTT
CDR3aa: CASSSSPGGPNQPQHF